One and the same sample provided the 30 T cell receptor beta chains below, sequenced in a study of Ad26.COV2.S vaccination and SARS-CoV-2 variants. Stated treatment: some 20 received Ad26.COV2.S at low or high dose, single or two shots; about 5 received placebo; per-sample allocation not given. Sampling took place 63 days after the first vaccine or placebo injection. This table comes from immunoSEQ multiplex PCR, and its TCRdb copy is limited to in-frame clones, with some not included. The sample carries roughly 700,000 clones, around 92% recorded once. Sequencing used peripheral blood, obtained in a trial of Ad26.COV2.S vaccine versus placebo. Receptors were obtained from a person aged 18-60 years who received the Ad26.COV2.S COVID-19 vaccine or a placebo.

This chain joins TRBV30 and TRBJ2-7, with TRBD1 as a possible D gene (6 bases). V gave up 3 bases and J gave up 2 bases, with 20 bases separating them. From germline, CDR1 is GTSNPN and CDR2 SVGIG (reference sequence). There are 16 residues in the CDR3. CDR3 loop: CAWSLWSTGYTYEQYF. CDR3 sequence (DNA): TGTGCCTGGAGCCTTTGGTCCACAGGGTACACCTACGAGCAGTACTTC.

In its sample, this clone was seen once. The V call is TRBV11-2, the J call TRBJ2-1; D possibly uses TRBD1 or TRBD2 (6 bases each). This CDR3 has 15 amino acids. The V end lost 5 bases, the J end lost 5 bases, and 16 bases lay between the germline ends. Germline V gene data show CDR1 as SGHAT and CDR2 as FQNNGV. In DNA form, the CDR3 reads TGTGCCAGCAGCAGTGAGGGGGGTCTGAACAATGAGCAGTTCTTC. Protein product: CASSSEGGLNNEQFF. Supplemented by reference TRBV11-2 and TRBJ2-1, the full variable domain reads EAGVAQSPRYKIIEKRQSVAFWCNPISGHATLYWYQQILGQGPKLLIQFQNNGVVDDSQLPKDRFSAERLKGVDSTLKIQPAKLEDSAVYLCASSSEGGLNNEQFFGPGTRLTVL.

V and J are TRBV6-6 and TRBJ2-7; D is uncertain. From germline, CDR1 is MNHNY and CDR2 SVGAGI (reference sequence). Trimming took off 2 bases at V and 4 bases at J, with 9 bases between the two ends. The CDR3 is 13 residues long. CDR3 residues: CASSYTVRYEQYF. For the CDR3, the DNA is TGTGCCAGCAGTTACACAGTTAGATACGAGCAGTACTTC.

The V call is TRBV19, the J call TRBJ2-1; 9 bases align to TRBD1. The CDR3 is 17 residues long. Per germline, CDR1 LNHDA and CDR2 SQIVND (reference sequence). J was trimmed by 9 bases and V by 4 bases; bases with no gene match: 16. The CDR3 loop reads CASSTDSATGGGGEQFF. In nucleotides, the CDR3 is TGTGCCAGTAGTACCGACTCCGCGACAGGGGGTGGTGGTGAGCAGTTCTTC.

This chain links TRBV19 with TRBJ1-6; no clear D. This CDR3 spans 14 amino acids. CDR1 is LNHDA, CDR2 SQIVND, per germline (reference sequence). The germline V and J ends were trimmed by 7 bases and 7 bases, with 14 bases remaining between them. CDR3 protein: CASKGYRENSPLHF. CDR3 nucleotide sequence: TGTGCCAGTAAAGGATACAGAGAAAATTCACCCCTCCACTTT. Variable domain in full (rest from reference TRBV19 and TRBJ1-6): DGGITQSPKYLFRKEGQNVTLSCEQNLNHDAMYWYRQDPGQGLRLIYYSQIVNDFQKGDIAEGYSVSREKKESFPLTVTSAQKNPTAFYLCASKGYRENSPLHFGNGTRLTVT.

The chain couples TRBV6-5 to TRBJ2-3; 8 positions agree with TRBD2. The V gene's germline CDR1 is MNHEY and CDR2 SVGAGI. The CDR3 sequence is 14 residues long. The trim removed 5 bases at V and 2 bases at J, leaving 3 bases unmatched. As DNA, the CDR3 is TGTGCCAGCAGTCGCGGGGGGTTCACAGATACGCAGTATTTT. Translated, it gives CASSRGGFTDTQYF.

This chain joins TRBV5-6 and TRBJ1-6; 7 bases are a match to TRBD1. Unmatched junction bases numbered 11, after V lost 0 bases and J lost 2 bases. This CDR3 contains 19 residues. Germline V lookup: CDR1 SGHDT, CDR2 YYEEEE. The CDR3 DNA is TGTGCCAGCAGCTTGGTCCATTCGACAGGGAACACCTATAATTCACCCCTCCACTTT. Encoded protein: CASSLVHSTGNTYNSPLHF.

The V call is TRBV19, the J call TRBJ1-1, with D unclear. Germline CDR1 is LNHDA and CDR2 is SQIVND (reference sequence). The germline V and J ends were trimmed by 6 bases and 0 bases, with 11 bases remaining between them. The CDR3 contains 14 residues. DNA for the CDR3: TGTGCCAGTAGCCGGGAGACAATGAACACTGAAGCTTTCTTT. Its translation: CASSRETMNTEAFF.

This clone was detected once. The chain links TRBV5-1 to TRBJ1-6, with D maybe TRBD1 (6 bases). Germline-derived CDR1 and CDR2 are SGHRS and YFSETQ. V lost 4 bases and J lost 8, with 16 bases in between. There are 15 residues in the CDR3. The CDR3 protein is CASSTGQLWDSPLHF. The CDR3 DNA reads TGCGCCAGCAGCACCGGACAGCTCTGGGATTCACCCCTCCACTTT.

The chain recombines TRBV2 with TRBJ1-5; tentative D call: TRBD1 (5 bases). V was shortened by 6 bases and J by 6 bases, with 12 bases between the two germline ends. The germline V gene has CDR1 SNHLY and CDR2 FYNNEI. The CDR3 sequence is 13 residues long. This CDR3 is CASSGGVSQPQHF. As DNA, the CDR3 is TGTGCCAGCAGCGGAGGGGTGAGTCAGCCCCAGCATTTT.

V gene TRBV19 combines with J gene TRBJ2-7; D may be TRBD1 or TRBD2 (6 bases each). There are 16 residues in the CDR3. CDR1 and CDR2 (germline): LNHDA, SQIVND (reference sequence). The V end was cut by 6 bases, the J end by 7 bases, with 25 bases between. CDR3 coding DNA: TGTGCCAGTAGCAACAACCCCGGCGGAGGGGGTCAAGAGCAGTACTTC. Translation: CASSNNPGGGGQEQYF.

The CDR3 protein is CASSSRGQDYEQYF. CDR3 bases: TGTGCCAGCAGCTCGCGAGGACAGGATTACGAGCAGTACTTC. The chain has TRBV6-5 and TRBJ2-7; TRBD1 matches at 7 bases. This CDR3 has 14 residues. V was clipped by 6 bases and J by 4 bases; unmatched bases: 9. Germline V gene data show CDR1 as MNHEY and CDR2 as SVGAGI.

The CDR3 DNA follows: TGTGCCAGCTCCCTTAACGGCGGGCCCACAGATACGCAGTATTTT. Its protein product is CASSLNGGPTDTQYF. The V and J genes are TRBV18 and TRBJ2-3; D may be TRBD2 (5 bases). The CDR3 covers 15 residues. Germline CDR1 reads KGHSH; CDR2 reads LQKENI. The V and J ends lost 6 bases and 2 bases respectively, with 15 bases between them. The full variable domain, rest sourced from reference TRBV18 and TRBJ2-3, is NAGVMQNPRHLVRRRGQEARLRCSPMKGHSHVYWYRQLPEEGLKFMVYLQKENIIDESGMPKERFSAEFPKEGPSILRIQQVVRGDSAAYFCASSLNGGPTDTQYFGPGTRLTVL.

This chain joins TRBV30 and TRBJ2-5; tentative D call: TRBD2 (5 bases). Per the germline V gene, CDR1 is GTSNPN and CDR2 is SVGIG (reference sequence). The CDR3 has 15 residues. V was trimmed by 2 bases and J by 2 bases, leaving 15 bases between them. CDR3 sequence reads: CAWSFDPSGQETQYF. The CDR3 nucleotides are TGTGCCTGGAGTTTCGACCCTTCGGGGCAAGAGACCCAGTACTTC.

As to this clone: Germline is not matched at one junction end, which may reflect a read error. The gene calls are TRBV19 and TRBJ1-4; no firm D call. The CDR3 contains 13 residues. Germline-derived CDR1 and CDR2 are LNHDA and SQIVND (reference sequence). DNA for the CDR3: TGTGCCAGTAGTAAGGAAGGAGATGAGAAACTGTTTTTT. This gives the protein CASSKEGDEKLFF.

This chain joins TRBV2 and TRBJ2-7; D not resolved. V was shortened by 7 bases and J by 1 base, with 11 bases between the two germline ends. This CDR3 spans 13 amino acids. Germline CDR1 and CDR2: SNHLY and FYNNEI. CDR3 amino acids: CASIVRTSYEQYF. The CDR3 DNA reads as TGTGCCAGCATCGTACGGACGTCCTACGAGCAGTACTTC.

V usage is TRBV6-5 and J usage is TRBJ1-2, with 11 bases fitting TRBD1. The length of the CDR3 is 12 residues. The germline CDR1 and CDR2 sequences are MNHEY and SVGAGI. Trimming at V came to 9 bases and at J to 6 bases, leaving 3 bases not matched to a gene. The CDR3 nucleotides read TGTGCCAGTACGGGACAGGGGGATGGCTACACCTTC. It codes for CASTGQGDGYTF.

The chain is built from TRBV13 and TRBJ2-2; TRBD1 matches 9 bases. Germline loops: CDR1 PRHDT, CDR2 FYEKMQ (reference sequence). This CDR3 spans 16 amino acids. Germline trimming cut 3 bases from V and 7 bases from J; bases unmatched to any gene: 9. The CDR3 loop reads CASSFRRDRASGELFF. CDR3 DNA: TGTGCCAGCAGCTTCCGCCGGGACAGGGCTAGCGGGGAGCTGTTTTTT.

This chain connects TRBV15 to TRBJ1-5; D remains unclear. CDR1 and CDR2 (germline): LNHNV, YYDKDF (reference sequence). The CDR3 is 16 residues long. V dropped 1 base and J dropped 0 bases, with 10 bases sitting between them. CDR3 sequence: CATSRGDRTSNQPQHF. Here the CDR3 DNA reads TGTGCCACCAGCAGAGGGGATAGGACTAGCAATCAGCCCCAGCATTTT.

This chain connects TRBV11-3 to TRBJ1-2; TRBD1 matches at 10 bases. This CDR3 comprises 13 residues. The germline V gene has CDR1 SGHNT and CDR2 YENEEA. Trimming took 5 bases from V and 5 from J; bases not matched to a gene: 2. The CDR3 sequence: CASSRTGGYGYTF. CDR3 in DNA: TGTGCCAGCAGCAGGACAGGGGGTTATGGCTACACCTTC.

The chain has TRBV6-5 and TRBJ2-5, with a possible D match to TRBD1 (8 bases). V lost 6 bases to trimming and J lost 2 bases, with 13 bases between them. This CDR3 has 14 residues. Germline assignment: CDR1 MNHEY and CDR2 SVGAGI. The CDR3 reads CASSRGRGQETQYF. The CDR3, as DNA: TGTGCCAGCAGCAGGGGGCGGGGGCAAGAGACCCAGTACTTC.

The sample holds one count of this clone. The V gene is TRBV11-3, the J gene TRBJ2-4, with a tentative D call TRBD2 (6 bases). Germline CDR1 and CDR2: SGHNT and YENEEA. Trimming left V 3 bases short and J 5 bases short, with 11 bases between. The CDR3 consists of 14 residues. CDR3 sequence: CASSFGGSENIQYF. The CDR3 nucleotides read TGTGCCAGCAGCTTCGGGGGTAGCGAAAACATTCAGTACTTC. Complete variable domain (other parts from reference TRBV11-3 and TRBJ2-4): EAGVVQSPRYKIIEKKQPVAFWCNPISGHNTLYWYLQNLGQGPELLIRYENEEAVDDSQLPKDRFSAERLKGVDSTLKIQPAELGDSAVYLCASSFGGSENIQYFGAGTRLSVL.

V gene TRBV7-2 combines with J gene TRBJ2-5; D gene uncertain. This CDR3 contains 13 residues. Trimming pared 3 bases from V and 4 bases from J, leaving 9 bases between. CDR1 SGHTA and CDR2 FQGNSA come from the germline V gene. CDR3 sequence: CASSFGVGETQYF. Written as DNA, the CDR3 is TGTGCCAGCAGCTTTGGGGTTGGAGAGACCCAGTACTTC.

As regards this clone: The sample holds other DNA sequences that translate to the same CDR3. This chain joins TRBV7-9 and TRBJ1-6; 9 bases are a match to TRBD1. V lost 1 base and J lost 7; bases outside the gene matches: 2. Germline V gives CDR1 SEHNR, CDR2 FQNEAQ (reference sequence). The CDR3 is made up of 15 amino acids. This chain's CDR3 is CASSLGDRGNSPLHF. CDR3 nucleotides: TGTGCCAGCAGCTTAGGTGACAGGGGGAATTCACCCCTCCACTTT.

This clone showed up just a few times. The genes are TRBV4-2 and TRBJ1-6, with D possibly being TRBD1 (5 bases). Per the germline V gene, CDR1 is LGHNA and CDR2 is YNFKEQ. CDR3 length: 15 amino acids. Trimming pared 1 base from V and 6 bases from J, leaving 10 bases between. CDR3 residues: CASSQGGGSNSPLHF. The CDR3 DNA follows: TGTGCCAGCAGCCAAGGTGGGGGTTCTAATTCACCCCTCCACTTT.

The chain has TRBV6-5 and TRBJ2-2; D may be TRBD2 (5 bases). Germline-derived CDR1 and CDR2 are MNHEY and SVGAGI. V shed 8 bases and J shed 0 bases, with 13 bases lying between them. This CDR3 region has 15 residues. In nucleotides, the CDR3 is TGTGCCAGCGGAGCGGAACTTCCGAACACCGGGGAGCTGTTTTTT. Encoded protein: CASGAELPNTGELFF.

V usage is TRBV21-1 and J usage is TRBJ2-7. TRBV21-1 is a known pseudogene. The CDR3 runs 12 residues. The CDR3 sequence is CASSTGTVEQYF. The CDR3 DNA is TGTGCCAGCAGCACAGGGACCGTCGAGCAGTACTTC.

The gene calls are TRBV21-1 and TRBJ2-3; the table's D call of TRBD2 was not tested on the DNA. TRBV21-1 is shown as a pseudogene. This CDR3 has 15 amino acids. The CDR3 nucleotides are TGTGCCAGCAGCAAAAGGCGGCCTGTTGAGGATACGCAGTATTTT. This codes for CASSKRRPVEDTQYF.

The rearrangement links TRBV7-9 to TRBJ2-1; tentatively, D is TRBD2 (6 bases). V lost 5 bases, J lost 11 bases, and 13 bases lay in between. From germline, CDR1 is SEHNR and CDR2 FQNEAQ (reference sequence). This CDR3 has 12 residues. The CDR3 reads CASSGTAGQQFF. CDR3 sequence (DNA): TGTGCCAGCAGCGGGACTGCGGGGCAGCAGTTCTTC.

The rearrangement uses TRBV15 and TRBJ1-4; unclear D gene. CDR1 is LNHNV and CDR2 is YYDKDF in the germline V gene (reference sequence). The CDR3 covers 14 residues. The V end lost 2 bases, the J end lost 10 bases, and 14 bases lay between the germline ends. CDR3 in DNA: TGTGCCACCAGCAGAATCGGGGTGGAGGGAAAACTGTTTTTT. It yields the protein CATSRIGVEGKLFF.